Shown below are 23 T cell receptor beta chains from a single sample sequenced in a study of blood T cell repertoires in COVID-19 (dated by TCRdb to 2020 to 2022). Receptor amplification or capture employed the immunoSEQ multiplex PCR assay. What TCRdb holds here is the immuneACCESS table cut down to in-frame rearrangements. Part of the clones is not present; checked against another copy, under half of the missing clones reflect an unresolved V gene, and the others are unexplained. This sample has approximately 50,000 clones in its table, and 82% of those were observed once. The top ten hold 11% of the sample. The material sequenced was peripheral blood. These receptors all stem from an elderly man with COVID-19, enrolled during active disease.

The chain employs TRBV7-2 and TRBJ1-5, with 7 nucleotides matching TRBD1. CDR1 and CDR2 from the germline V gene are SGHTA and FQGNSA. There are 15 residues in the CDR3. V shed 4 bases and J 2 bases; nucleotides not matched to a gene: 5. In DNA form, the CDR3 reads TGTGCCAGCAGCTCGGGACAGCCTGGCAATCAGCCCCAGCATTTT. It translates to CASSSGQPGNQPQHF.

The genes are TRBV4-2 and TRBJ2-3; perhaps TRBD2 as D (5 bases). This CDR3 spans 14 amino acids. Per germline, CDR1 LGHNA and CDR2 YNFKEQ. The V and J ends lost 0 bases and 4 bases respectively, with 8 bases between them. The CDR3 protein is CASSQETEADTQYF. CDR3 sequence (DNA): TGTGCCAGCAGCCAAGAAACGGAGGCAGATACGCAGTATTTT.

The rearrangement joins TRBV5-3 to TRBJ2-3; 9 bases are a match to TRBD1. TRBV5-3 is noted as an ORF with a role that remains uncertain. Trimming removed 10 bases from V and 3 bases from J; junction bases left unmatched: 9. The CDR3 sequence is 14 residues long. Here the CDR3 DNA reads TGTGCCTTCGGGATCGACAGGGGGACAGATACGCAGTATTTT. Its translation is CAFGIDRGTDTQYF.

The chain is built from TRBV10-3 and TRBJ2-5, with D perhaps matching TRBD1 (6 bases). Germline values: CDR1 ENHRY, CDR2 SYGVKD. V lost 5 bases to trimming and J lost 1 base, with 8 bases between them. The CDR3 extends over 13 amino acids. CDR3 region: CAISKDSQETQYF. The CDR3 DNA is TGTGCCATCAGTAAGGACAGCCAAGAGACCCAGTACTTC.

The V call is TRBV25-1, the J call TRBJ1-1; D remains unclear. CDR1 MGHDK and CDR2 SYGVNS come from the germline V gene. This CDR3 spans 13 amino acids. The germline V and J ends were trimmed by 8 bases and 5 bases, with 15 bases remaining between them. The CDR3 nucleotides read TGTGCCAGCGCGAGGGTTGGAGGGACTGAAGCTTTCTTT. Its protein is CASARVGGTEAFF.

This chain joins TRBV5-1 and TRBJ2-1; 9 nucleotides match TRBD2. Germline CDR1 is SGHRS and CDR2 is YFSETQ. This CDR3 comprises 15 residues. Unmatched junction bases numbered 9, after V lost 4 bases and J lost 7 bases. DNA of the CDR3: TGCGCCAGCAGCCTAATAGCGGGAGCGGCTAATGAGCAGTTCTTC. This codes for CASSLIAGAANEQFF.

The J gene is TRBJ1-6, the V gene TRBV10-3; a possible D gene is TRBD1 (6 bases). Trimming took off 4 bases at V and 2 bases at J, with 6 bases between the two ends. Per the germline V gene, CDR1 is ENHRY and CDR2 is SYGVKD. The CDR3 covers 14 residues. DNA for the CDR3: TGTGCCATCAGTGGGACAGCCTATAATTCACCCCTCCACTTT. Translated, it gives CAISGTAYNSPLHF.

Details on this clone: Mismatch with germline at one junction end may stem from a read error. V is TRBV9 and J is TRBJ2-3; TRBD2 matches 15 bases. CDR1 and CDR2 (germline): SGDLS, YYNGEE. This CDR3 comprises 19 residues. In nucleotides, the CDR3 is TGTGTCAGCAGCGTAGTAGGACTAGCGGGAGGGTCTAGCACAGATACGCAGTATTTT. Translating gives CVSSVVGLAGGSSTDTQYF.

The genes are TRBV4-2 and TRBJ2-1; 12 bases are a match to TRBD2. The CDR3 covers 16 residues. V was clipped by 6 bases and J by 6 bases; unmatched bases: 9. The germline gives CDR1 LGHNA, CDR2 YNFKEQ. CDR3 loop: CASSLDPSGGANEQFF. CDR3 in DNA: TGTGCCAGCAGTCTTGATCCTAGCGGGGGGGCCAATGAGCAGTTCTTC.

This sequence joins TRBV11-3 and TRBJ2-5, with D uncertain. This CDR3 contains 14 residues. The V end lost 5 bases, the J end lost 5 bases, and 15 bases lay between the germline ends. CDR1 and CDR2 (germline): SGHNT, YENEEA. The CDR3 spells CASSLPTTGETQYF. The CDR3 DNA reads TGTGCCAGCAGCCTACCTACGACCGGGGAGACCCAGTACTTC.

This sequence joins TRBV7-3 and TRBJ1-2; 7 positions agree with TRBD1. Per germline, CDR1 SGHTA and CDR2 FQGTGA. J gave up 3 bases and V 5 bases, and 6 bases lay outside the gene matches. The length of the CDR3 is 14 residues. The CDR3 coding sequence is TGTGCCAGCAGCCAGACAGGGTATGACTATGGCTACACCTTC. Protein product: CASSQTGYDYGYTF.

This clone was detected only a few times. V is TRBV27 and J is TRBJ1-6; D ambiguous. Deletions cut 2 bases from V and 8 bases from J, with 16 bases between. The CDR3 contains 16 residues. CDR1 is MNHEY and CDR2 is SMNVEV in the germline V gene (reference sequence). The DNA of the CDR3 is TGTGCCAGCAGTTTAAGTCAGGCCGGGAGGTATTCACCCCTCCACTTT. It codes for CASSLSQAGRYSPLHF.

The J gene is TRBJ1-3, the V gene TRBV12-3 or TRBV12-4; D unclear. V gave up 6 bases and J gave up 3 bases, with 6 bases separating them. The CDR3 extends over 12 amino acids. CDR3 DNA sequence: TGTGCCAGCAGATACAGTGGAAACACCATATATTTT. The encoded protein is CASRYSGNTIYF.

The chain's CDR3 is CAWSLSGEEGYTF. CDR3 in DNA: TGTGCCTGGAGCCTATCGGGAGAGGAGGGCTACACCTTC. This rearrangement joins TRBV30 to TRBJ1-2, with D unresolved. Germline V gene data show CDR1 as GTSNPN and CDR2 as SVGIG (reference sequence). V was clipped by 3 bases and J by 8 bases, with 16 bases between them. CDR3 length: 13 residues.

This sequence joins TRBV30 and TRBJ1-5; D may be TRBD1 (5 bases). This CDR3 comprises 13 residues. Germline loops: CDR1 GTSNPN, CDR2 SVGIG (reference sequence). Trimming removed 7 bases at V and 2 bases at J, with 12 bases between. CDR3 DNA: TGTGCCTCCACTGGCAGGGGCAATCAGCCCCAGCATTTT. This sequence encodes CASTGRGNQPQHF. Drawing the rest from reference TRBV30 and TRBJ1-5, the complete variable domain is SQTIHQWPATLVQPVGSPLSLECTVEGTSNPNLYWYRQAAGRGLQLLFYSVGIGQISSEVPQNLSASRPQDRQFILSSKKLLLSDSGFYLCASTGRGNQPQHFGDGTRLSIL.

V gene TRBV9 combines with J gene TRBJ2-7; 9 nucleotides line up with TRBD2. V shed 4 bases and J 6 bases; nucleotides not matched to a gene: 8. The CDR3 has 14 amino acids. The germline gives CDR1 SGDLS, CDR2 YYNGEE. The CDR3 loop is CASSPGLATPEQYF. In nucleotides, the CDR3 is TGTGCCAGCAGCCCCGGACTAGCGACCCCCGAGCAGTACTTC.

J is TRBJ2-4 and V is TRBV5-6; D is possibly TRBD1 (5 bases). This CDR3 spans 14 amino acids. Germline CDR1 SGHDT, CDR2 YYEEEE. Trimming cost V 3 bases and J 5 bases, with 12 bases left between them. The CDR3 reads CASSSQGIQNIQYF. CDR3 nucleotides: TGTGCCAGCAGCTCCCAGGGAATACAAAACATTCAGTACTTC.

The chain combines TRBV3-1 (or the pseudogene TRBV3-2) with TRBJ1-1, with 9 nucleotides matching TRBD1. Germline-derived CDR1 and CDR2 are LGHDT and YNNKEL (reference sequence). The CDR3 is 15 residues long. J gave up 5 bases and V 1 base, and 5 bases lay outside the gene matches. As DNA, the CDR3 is TGTGCCAGCAGCCAAGGACAGGGGGTAAGGACTGAAGCTTTCTTT. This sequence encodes CASSQGQGVRTEAFF.

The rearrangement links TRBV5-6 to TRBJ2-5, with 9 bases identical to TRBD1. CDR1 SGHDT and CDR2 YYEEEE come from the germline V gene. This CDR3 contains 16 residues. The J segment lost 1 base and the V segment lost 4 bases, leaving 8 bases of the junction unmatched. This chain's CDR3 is CASSGSGTGTQETQYF. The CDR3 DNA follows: TGTGCCAGCAGCGGGTCCGGGACAGGGACCCAAGAGACCCAGTACTTC.

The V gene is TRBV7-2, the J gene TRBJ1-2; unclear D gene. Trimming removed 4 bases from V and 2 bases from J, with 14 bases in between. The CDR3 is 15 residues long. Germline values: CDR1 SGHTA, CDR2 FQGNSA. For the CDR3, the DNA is TGTGCCAGCAGCTCCCGGGTCGATCGGAACTATGGCTACACCTTC. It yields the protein CASSSRVDRNYGYTF.

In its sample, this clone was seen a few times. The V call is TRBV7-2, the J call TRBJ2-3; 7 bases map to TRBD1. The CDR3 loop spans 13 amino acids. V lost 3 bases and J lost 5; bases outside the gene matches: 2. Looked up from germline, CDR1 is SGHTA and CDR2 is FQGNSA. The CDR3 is CASSFNRGDTQYF. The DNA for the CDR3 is TGTGCCAGCAGCTTCAACAGGGGAGATACGCAGTATTTT. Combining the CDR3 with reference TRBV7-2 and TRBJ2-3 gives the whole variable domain GAGVSQSPSNKVTEKGKDVELRCDPISGHTALYWYRQSLGQGLEFLIYFQGNSAPDKSGLPSDRFSAERTGGSVSTLTIQRTQQEDSAVYLCASSFNRGDTQYFGPGTRLTVL.

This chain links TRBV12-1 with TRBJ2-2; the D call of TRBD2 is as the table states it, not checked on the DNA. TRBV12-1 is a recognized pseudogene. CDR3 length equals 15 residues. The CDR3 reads CASSSRTSGRGELFF. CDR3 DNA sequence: TGTGCCAGCAGCTCTCGGACTAGCGGTCGCGGGGAGCTGTTTTTT.

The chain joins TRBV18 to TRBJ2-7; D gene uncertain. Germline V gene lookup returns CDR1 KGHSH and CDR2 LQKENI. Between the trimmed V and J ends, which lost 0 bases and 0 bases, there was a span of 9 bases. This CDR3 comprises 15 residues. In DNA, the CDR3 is TGTGCCAGCTCACCACCCTCGCGTGCCTCCTACGAGCAGTACTTC. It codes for CASSPPSRASYEQYF.